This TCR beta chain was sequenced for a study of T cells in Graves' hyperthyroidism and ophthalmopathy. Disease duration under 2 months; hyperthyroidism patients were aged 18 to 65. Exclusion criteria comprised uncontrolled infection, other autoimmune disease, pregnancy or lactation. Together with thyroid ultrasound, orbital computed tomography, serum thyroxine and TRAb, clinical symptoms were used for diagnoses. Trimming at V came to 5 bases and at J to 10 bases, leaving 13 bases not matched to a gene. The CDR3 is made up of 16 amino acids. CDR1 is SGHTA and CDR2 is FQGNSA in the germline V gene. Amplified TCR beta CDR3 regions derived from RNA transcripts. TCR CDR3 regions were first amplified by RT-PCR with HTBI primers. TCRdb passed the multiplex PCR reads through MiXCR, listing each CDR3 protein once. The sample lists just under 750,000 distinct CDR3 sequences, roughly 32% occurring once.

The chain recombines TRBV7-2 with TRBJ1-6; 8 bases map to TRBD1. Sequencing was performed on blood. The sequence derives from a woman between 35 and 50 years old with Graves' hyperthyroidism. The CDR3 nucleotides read TGTGCCAGCAGCCAAGATTACGGTACAGGGGGATCACCCCTCCACTTT. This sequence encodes CASSQDYGTGGSPLHF.